This entry concerns a single T cell receptor beta chain. The target antigen is unknown. The junction differs from germline at one of its ends, possibly a read error. The sample originates from a study of blood T cells in healthy people across ages. General study results and limits: It was not known whether donors were CMV positive (a possible confounder of expanded clonotype changes).

The length of the CDR3 is 12 residues. Germline V gene lookup returns CDR1 MNHNY and CDR2 SVGAGI (reference sequence). Primed by a sample-barcoded 5' primer and a J-beta primer mix, a second PCR proceeded for about 7 to 12 cycles. Every cDNA was tagged by a template-switch adaptor with 12 random nucleotides. Each CDR3 protein gets one entry after TCRdb re-called the 5' RACE reads with MiXCR. Among about 1.8 million distinct CDR3 sequences listed, roughly 49% were seen once. Specimen: blood. The J gene is TRBJ2-5, the V gene TRBV6-6, with a weak D call TRBD1 (5 bases). The end of the DNA aligns better with TRBJ2-7, so the J call may be wrong. The receptor was isolated from a woman between 40 and 55 years old in good health. The CDR3 DNA follows: TGTGCCGGCAGCTTAGACAGAGGCGAGCAGTACTTC. Protein sequence: CAGSLDRGEQYF.